The clone carrying this T cell receptor beta chain showed up just a few times. What it recognizes is unknown. The data belong to a study of beta chain features in type 1 diabetes. The sequenced template was cDNA made from the entire isolated RNA. Only in-frame clones appear in the TCRdb table, and some are missing; sequencing was by immunoSEQ multiplex PCR. Found here are 550,000 to 850,000 clones, around an eighth of them singletons; the top ten hold about 0.02%. The V segment lost 0 bases and the J segment 0 bases; nucleotides outside the gene matches: 5. The CDR3 is 16 amino acids. Germline V lookup: CDR1 GTSNPN, CDR2 SVGIG (reference sequence). Using CD45RO/CCR7/CD25/CD127/CD95/CD27, CD4+ naive, central memory, regulatory and stem cell-like memory cells were sorted. Regarding the study as a whole: Any PCR bias toward short templates would affect both groups alike. The study found moderately but significantly shorter TCRB CDR3s in all four CD4+ subsets of Type 1 diabetes patients.

The TCR originated in a man between 18 and 29 years old with type 1 diabetes. The chain employs TRBV30 and TRBJ2-4, with 7 positions matching TRBD2. The sequenced sample was naive CD4+ T cells from blood. This CDR3 is CAWSVNGGIAKNIQYF. CDR3 bases: TGTGCCTGGAGTGTAAACGGGGGGATAGCCAAAAACATTCAGTACTTC.